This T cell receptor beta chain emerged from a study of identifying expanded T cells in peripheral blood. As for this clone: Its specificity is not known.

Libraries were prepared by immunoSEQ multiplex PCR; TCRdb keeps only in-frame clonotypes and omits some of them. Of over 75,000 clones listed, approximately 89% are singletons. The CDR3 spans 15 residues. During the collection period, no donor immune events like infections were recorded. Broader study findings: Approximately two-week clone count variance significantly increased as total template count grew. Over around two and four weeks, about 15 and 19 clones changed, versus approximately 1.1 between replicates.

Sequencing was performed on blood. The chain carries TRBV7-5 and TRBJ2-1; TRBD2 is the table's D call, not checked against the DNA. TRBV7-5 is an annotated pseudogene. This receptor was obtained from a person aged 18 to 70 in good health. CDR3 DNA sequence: TGTGTCAGAAGCTTAGGGGGGAGGCCCTACAATGAGCAGTTCTTC. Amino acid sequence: CVRSLGGRPYNEQFF.